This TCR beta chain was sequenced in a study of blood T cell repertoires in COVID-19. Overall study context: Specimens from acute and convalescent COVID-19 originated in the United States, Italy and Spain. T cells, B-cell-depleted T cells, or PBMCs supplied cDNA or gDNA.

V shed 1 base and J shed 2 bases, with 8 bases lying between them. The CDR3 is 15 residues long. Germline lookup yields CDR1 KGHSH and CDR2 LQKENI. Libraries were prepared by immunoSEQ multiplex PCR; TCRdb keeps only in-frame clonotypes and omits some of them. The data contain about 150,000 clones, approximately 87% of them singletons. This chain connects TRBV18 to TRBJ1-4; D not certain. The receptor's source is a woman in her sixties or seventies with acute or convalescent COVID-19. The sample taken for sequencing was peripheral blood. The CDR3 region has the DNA TGTGCCAGCTCACCACAAGGGAGGACTAATGAAAAACTGTTTTTT. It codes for CASSPQGRTNEKLFF.